The present T cell receptor (beta chain) was sequenced within a study of early T cells in non-severe SARS-CoV-2 infection. At the level of the study: Chains from this unsorted whole-blood bulk RNA could not be paired. Study-wide results and limits: VDJdb matches were skewed toward anti-spike CD8 T cell responses.

The library protocol tagged individual cDNA molecules with unique molecular identifiers. TCRdb fed the 5' RACE reads into MiXCR, producing one record per CDR3 protein. Of more than 25,000 distinct CDR3 sequences detected, less than 6.5% appear once; the ten largest clones hold approximately 2.4%. This clonotype was observed once. Its antigen is unknown. The V gene lost 2 bases and the J gene lost 4 bases, with 8 bases spanning the gap. CDR1 is SEHNR and CDR2 is FQNEAQ in the germline V gene (reference sequence). This CDR3 region has 13 residues. The receptor was derived from an adult who was a healthcare worker with PCR-confirmed SARS-CoV-2 infection or an uninfected control (not recorded which). Sequencing input: whole blood. The chain is built from TRBV7-9 and TRBJ1-2; D remains ambiguous. CDR3 sequence reads: CASSLPDGYGYTF. As DNA, the CDR3 is TGTGCCAGCAGCTTACCGGACGGCTATGGCTACACCTTC.